This is a list of T cell receptor beta chains from one sample in a study of T-cell reconstitution after alpha-beta-depleted transplantation in children. A single record per CDR3 protein comes from TCRdb applying MiXCR to the PCR reads. The table has more than 15,000 distinct CDR3 sequences, roughly 12% seen once. This specimen was PBMCs, mostly from graft donor cells, taken 180 days after TCRalphabeta/CD19-depleted stem cell transplant. Receptors originate from a boy under three years old who had a stem cell transplant for Wiskott-Aldrich syndrome, so the T cells may come from the graft donor. CDR3s include the opening cysteine and the closing phenylalanine or tryptophan. D genes are given only for firm matches. The size of a clone is reported for some rows only, either as once, few or many, or as a class for expanded clones.

D gene | clone size | J gene | CDR3 length | V gene | CDR3 DNA | CDR3 protein
TRBD1 | many | TRBJ1-6 | 14 | TRBV12-3/TRBV12-4 | TGTGCCAGCAGTACGACAGGGGGAAATTCACCCCTCCACTTT | CASSTTGGNSPLHF
NA | NA | TRBJ2-3 | 16 | TRBV18 | TGTGCCAGCTCACTAGGACGGCCGGGAGATGCAGATACGCAGTATTTT | CASSLGRPGDADTQYF
TRBD2 | NA | TRBJ2-3 | 14 | TRBV27 | TGTGCCAGCAGTTTACTAGCGGGAGCAGATACGCAGTATTTT | CASSLLAGADTQYF
TRBD2 | many | TRBJ2-2 | 15 | TRBV20-1 | TGCAGTGCTAGAGAGGTAGTAGCGGGAGTAGGGGAGCTGTTTTTT | CSAREVVAGVGELFF
NA | NA | TRBJ2-7 | 14 | TRBV9 | TGTGCCAGCAGGCGAAGTCTTTATAACGACGAGCAGTACTTC | CASRRSLYNDEQYF
NA | few | TRBJ1-1 | 12 | TRBV7-9 | TGTGCCAGCAGTCGAGACAGGACGAATGCTTTCTTT | CASSRDRTNAFF
NA | medium-sized | TRBJ1-6 | 14 | TRBV28 | TGTGCCAGCAGTTTGCGGGGTTATAATTCACCCCTCCACTTT | CASSLRGYNSPLHF
NA | many | TRBJ1-1 | 13 | TRBV28 | TGTGCCAGCAGCTCGACAGAGTACACTGAAGCTTTCTTT | CASSSTEYTEAFF
NA | many | TRBJ2-7 | 11 | TRBV24-1 | TGTGCCACCAGTAACCTATACGAGCAGTACTTC | CATSNLYEQYF
TRBD1 | many | TRBJ2-1 | 13 | TRBV7-9 | TGTGCCAGCAGAGAAGGACAGGGAAATGAGCAGTTCTTC | CASREGQGNEQFF
NA | few | TRBJ1-4 | 13 | TRBV29-1 | TGCAGCGAAATGTTAGCGAAGGAAGAAAAACTGTTTTTT | CSEMLAKEEKLFF
TRBD2 | few | TRBJ2-1 | 16 | TRBV20-1 | TGCAGTGCTCCCAAGCGGGAGGGCCCTCTTTATGATGAGCAGTTCTTC | CSAPKREGPLYDEQFF
NA | medium-sized | TRBJ2-7 | 13 | TRBV7-8 | TGTGCCAGCAGCTTAGCCGAAGGGAGAGAGCAGTACTTC | CASSLAEGREQYF
NA | NA | TRBJ2-3 | 12 | TRBV27 | TGTGCCAGCAGTCAAGGACGAGATACGCAGTATTTT | CASSQGRDTQYF
NA | NA | TRBJ2-3 | 16 | TRBV5-1 | TGCGCCAGCAGCACCTCGCCCGGGGGCACTAAAGATACGCAGTATTTT | CASSTSPGGTKDTQYF
NA | NA | TRBJ2-1 | 13 | TRBV11-2 | TGTGCCAGCAGCTCAAGGGTACACAATGAGCAGTTCTTC | CASSSRVHNEQFF
TRBD1 | NA | TRBJ2-1 | 15 | TRBV29-1 | TGCAGCGTTGAAGACCGGGACAGGGGACCCAATGAGCAGTTCTTC | CSVEDRDRGPNEQFF
TRBD2 | many | TRBJ2-3 | 17 | TRBV20-1 | TGCAGTGCTAGTTCTAGCGGGGTACCGACTAGCACAGATACGCAGTATTTT | CSASSSGVPTSTDTQYF
NA | many | TRBJ1-1 | 15 | TRBV5-6 | TGTGCCAGCAGCACAGACAGAACAGTGAACACTGAAGCTTTCTTT | CASSTDRTVNTEAFF
NA | many | TRBJ2-3 | 15 | TRBV7-9 | TGTGCCAGCAGCTTAGGGGATCACAACACAGATACGCAGTATTTT | CASSLGDHNTDTQYF
NA | few | TRBJ2-7 | 13 | TRBV12-3/TRBV12-4 | TGTGCCAGCAGTTCCAGGGACCTCTCCGAGCAGTACTTC | CASSSRDLSEQYF
NA | many | TRBJ2-7 | 15 | TRBV4-1 | TGCGCCAGCAGCCCTCTAGGTATTACCTCCTACGAGCAGTACTTC | CASSPLGITSYEQYF
NA | many | TRBJ1-1 | 11 | TRBV7-9 | TGTGCCAGCAGCTGGAGGGCCGAAGCTTTCTTT | CASSWRAEAFF
NA | many | TRBJ1-5 | 14 | TRBV12-3/TRBV12-4 | TGTGCCAGCAGGGTTACAGGAGACAATCAGCCCCAGCATTTT | CASRVTGDNQPQHF
NA | many | TRBJ2-7 | 15 | TRBV7-9 | TGTGCCAGCAGCTTAAGAAAGGACACCTTCTACGAGCAGTACTTC | CASSLRKDTFYEQYF
NA | NA | TRBJ2-2 | 15 | TRBV5-1 | TGCGCCAGCAGCTTGACAGGGAAAAACACCGGGGAGCTGTTTTTT | CASSLTGKNTGELFF
NA | many | TRBJ1-1 | 15 | TRBV5-6 | TGTGCCAGCAGCCCCTACAGGGAACTGAACACTGAAGCTTTCTTT | CASSPYRELNTEAFF
NA | many | TRBJ2-5 | 13 | TRBV5-1 | TGCGCCAGCAGCTTGTTTGGGAGGGAGACCCAGTACTTC | CASSLFGRETQYF
NA | NA | TRBJ2-7 | 12 | TRBV20-1 | TGCAGTGCTAGCGGGCAGGGCTACGAGCAGTACTTC | CSASGQGYEQYF
TRBD1 | NA | TRBJ2-3 | 16 | TRBV5-1 | TGCGCCAGCAGCTTGATCCCGACAGGGACCACAGATACGCAGTATTTT | CASSLIPTGTTDTQYF
NA | NA | TRBJ2-1 | 16 | TRBV11-1 | TGTGCCAGCAGCTTAAAGCGGTCGAGCTCCTACAATGAGCAGTTCTTC | CASSLKRSSSYNEQFF
TRBD2 | many | TRBJ2-7 | 16 | TRBV7-9 | TGTGCCAGCAGCTCGGGACTAGCGGGAATTACCTACGAGCAGTACTTC | CASSSGLAGITYEQYF
TRBD1 | NA | TRBJ2-3 | 15 | TRBV4-2 | TGTGCCAGCAGCTCGGGACAGCCAAGCACAGATACGCAGTATTTT | CASSSGQPSTDTQYF
NA | many | TRBJ1-1 | 13 | TRBV5-6 | TGTGCCAGCAGCCTAAGTATGAACACTGAAGCTTTCTTT | CASSLSMNTEAFF
TRBD2 | NA | TRBJ2-1 | 15 | TRBV7-9 | TGTGCCAGCAGCTTTAGACTAGCGGACTACAATGAGCAGTTCTTC | CASSFRLADYNEQFF
TRBD2 | few | TRBJ2-7 | 16 | TRBV7-6 | TGTGCCAGCAGCTTATTGCAGGGACTAGCGGGAGCTGAGCAGTACTTC | CASSLLQGLAGAEQYF
NA | many | TRBJ2-7 | 13 | TRBV20-1 | TGCAGTGCCCTGTACCCAGGGATCTACGAGCAGTACTTC | CSALYPGIYEQYF
NA | few | TRBJ1-4 | 15 | TRBV20-1 | TGCAGTGCTACAATCGACTCTGCAACTAATGAAAAACTGTTTTTT | CSATIDSATNEKLFF
TRBD2 | few | TRBJ2-7 | 16 | TRBV7-2 | TGTGCCAGCAGCTTGGGTAGCGGGAGGGCCAGAGACGAGCAGTACTTC | CASSLGSGRARDEQYF
NA | NA | TRBJ2-5 | 16 | TRBV5-1 | TGCGCCAGCAGCTTGGGGCCCCGGGGCGTCCAAGAGACCCAGTACTTC | CASSLGPRGVQETQYF
NA | many | TRBJ2-7 | 12 | TRBV28 | TGTGCCAGCGGTCGGACACGGTACGAGCAGTACTTC | CASGRTRYEQYF
TRBD1 | NA | TRBJ2-7 | 15 | TRBV5-1 | TGCGCCAGCAGCTTGGGGACAGGCATAACCTACGAGCAGTACTTC | CASSLGTGITYEQYF
NA | NA | TRBJ2-7 | 13 | TRBV7-9 | TGTGCCAGCAGCTCCGGAGGCTTCTACGAGCAGTACTTC | CASSSGGFYEQYF
TRBD2 | NA | TRBJ2-2 | 15 | TRBV7-2 | TGTGCCAGCAGAACTAGCGGGACGAACACCGGGGAGCTGTTTTTT | CASRTSGTNTGELFF
NA | NA | TRBJ2-3 | 13 | TRBV12-3/TRBV12-4 | TGTGCCAGCAGTTTAGGGGACCTTGGTACGCAGTATTTT | CASSLGDLGTQYF